This record concerns one T cell receptor (beta chain) sequence. This sample was included in a study of OX40 agonist ivuxolimab in advanced cancers. V shed 5 bases and J shed 8 bases, with 18 bases lying between them. Germline lookup yields CDR1 SNHLY and CDR2 FYNNEI. The CDR3 runs to 15 residues. Method: immunoSEQ multiplex PCR; TCRdb's copy keeps in-frame clones and lacks some. The table lists about 76,000 clones, about 87% of them singletons. This clonotype was sampled from an adult with an advanced solid tumor such as melanoma, head and neck, liver or kidney cancer. Sample: CD4+ or CD8+ T cells sorted from blood, taken in a trial of the OX40 agonist ivuxolimab. The rearrangement links TRBV2 to TRBJ1-4; D not resolved. The CDR3 DNA is TGTGCCAGCAGTACCCCAAGGGTTTCAGAAGAAAAACTGTTTTTT. It translates to CASSTPRVSEEKLFF. Filled out from reference TRBV2 and TRBJ1-4, the complete variable domain reads EPEVTQTPSHQVTQMGQEVILRCVPISNHLYFYWYRQILGQKVEFLVSFYNNEISEKSEIFDDQFSVERPDGSNFTLKIRSTKLEDSAMYFCASSTPRVSEEKLFFGSGTQLSVL.